One T cell receptor beta chain is described in this entry. This entry belongs to a study of cytomegalovirus exposure and HLA in healthy donors. Primers: 60 Vbeta forward and 13 Jbeta reverse. The repertoire was sequenced with immunoSEQ multiplex PCR; TCRdb's copy has only in-frame clones and lacks some. The data hold 150,000 to 200,000 clones, with more than 75% observed a single time. This sequence was found in a woman between 50 and 59 years old in good health and CMV-seronegative. Sequenced input: PBMCs.

DNA of the CDR3: TGTGCCAGCAGCTTCCCGGACAGGGAAACCGGGGAGCTGTTTTTT. Translating gives CASSFPDRETGELFF. This chain links TRBV5-6 with TRBJ2-2; 8 positions agree with TRBD1. This CDR3 spans 15 amino acids. V lost 2 bases and J lost 5; bases outside the gene matches: 5. Germline CDR1 is SGHDT and CDR2 is YYEEEE.